The rows below give T cell receptor beta chains drawn from one sample of a study of blood T cell repertoires in COVID-19. Some clones are missing from TCRdb's copy, which holds only in-frame ones; the method was immunoSEQ multiplex PCR. The sample yields 250,000 to 300,000 clones, around 90% seen once. Input material: PBMCs or T cells enriched from blood (not recorded which). These receptors originate from a middle-aged woman with acute COVID-19. Each CDR3 is given with its conserved first and last residue. The D gene is left open where the match is weak. Part of the rows lack a size; the others show once, few, many or a class for expanded clones.

TRBJ1-1	TRBD1	TRBV4-3	.	TGCGCCAGCAGCTCACGACAGGGGGCTGAAGCTTTCTTT	CASSSRQGAEAFF
TRBJ2-5	TRBD2	TRBV19	.	TGTGCCAGTAGTATGGCGCGGGGGGTCCAAGAGACCCAGTACTTC	CASSMARGVQETQYF
TRBJ2-3	TRBD2	TRBV2	once	TGTGCCAGCAGCAAACCGGGACTAGCGGGGAATGGGGATACGCAGTATTTT	CASSKPGLAGNGDTQYF
TRBJ1-2	TRBD1	TRBV2	.	TGTGCCAGCAGCCCGGACAGGGGGGGATATGGCTACACCTTC	CASSPDRGGYGYTF
TRBJ2-1	TRBD2	TRBV7-2	.	TGTGCCAGCAGCGCTAGCGGGGGGGCGGTCGCGGTCTTC	CASSASGGAVAVF
TRBJ1-2	.	TRBV30	.	TGTGCCTGGGACGGCAGGGCATTTGGCTACACCTTC	CAWDGRAFGYTF
TRBJ2-1	TRBD2	TRBV7-3	.	TGTGCCAGCAGCGACGGGACTAGTTCCTACAATGAGCAGTTCTTC	CASSDGTSSYNEQFF
TRBJ2-1	TRBD1	TRBV6-5	.	TGTGCCAGCAGAAACCAGAACAGGGGGCACAATGAGCAGTTCTTC	CASRNQNRGHNEQFF
TRBJ1-4	TRBD1	TRBV27	few	TGTGCCAGCAGCTCCGGGACAGGGGAGAAAAAACTGTTTTTT	CASSSGTGEKKLFF
TRBJ1-3	.	TRBV21-1	.	TGTGCCAGCAGCAAATCCCCGATGACAGCCTCTGGAAACACCATATATTTT	CASSKSPMTASGNTIYF
TRBJ1-5	TRBD1	TRBV9	.	TGTGCCAAAGAGACAGGGGACAGCAATCAGCCCCAGCATTTT	CAKETGDSNQPQHF
TRBJ2-7	.	TRBV20-1	.	TGCAGTGCTAGTCGAGGGAAGCACGAGCAGTACTTC	CSASRGKHEQYF
TRBJ2-5	TRBD1	TRBV7-9	once	TGTGCCAGCAGCCCAACGCTCCTGGGACAGGGGGAGACCCAGTACTTC	CASSPTLLGQGETQYF
TRBJ2-7	.	TRBV6-5	.	TGTGCCAGCGGGCAGGGGACCTCCTACGAGCAGTACTTC	CASGQGTSYEQYF
TRBJ1-1	.	TRBV11-2	.	TGTGCCAGCAGCTACAGGGTTAACACTGAAGCTTTCTTT	CASSYRVNTEAFF
TRBJ2-5	TRBD2	TRBV2	once	TGTGCCAGCAGCCGGCGGGGGGGCCCACAAGAGACCCAGTACTTC	CASSRRGGPQETQYF
TRBJ1-5	.	TRBV10-3	.	TGTGCCATCAGGGGGCAGGGGAGTCAGCCCCAGCATTTT	CAIRGQGSQPQHF
TRBJ2-1	TRBD2	TRBV11-2	.	TGTGCCAGCAGTCAACTAGCGGGAGGGTACAATGAGCAGTTCTTC	CASSQLAGGYNEQFF
TRBJ1-2	.	TRBV30	.	TGTGCCTGGAGTGTACCGTTCGCCTCCCAAGATAGCTATGGCTACACCTTC	CAWSVPFASQDSYGYTF
TRBJ2-7	TRBD1	TRBV5-1	.	TGCGCCAGCAGCTTGGCTGGACAGGGGATCGACGAGCAGTACTTC	CASSLAGQGIDEQYF
TRBJ1-3	.	TRBV27	.	TGTGCCAGCAGTTTGAACAGTAGGCCGTCGGGAAACACCATATATTTT	CASSLNSRPSGNTIYF
TRBJ1-1	TRBD1	TRBV27	few	TGTGCCAGCAGTTCCAAGACAGGGAGCACTGAAGCTTTCTTT	CASSSKTGSTEAFF
TRBJ2-2	.	TRBV1	.	TGCACCAGCAGCACCCGGGTCCCGGGGTTCAACACCGGGGAGCTGTTTTTT	CTSSTRVPGFNTGELFF
TRBJ2-1	TRBD2	TRBV3-1/TRBV3-2	.	TGTGCCAGCAGCCAAGGAGTGAGCGGGGGGCTGGACAATGAGCAGTTCTTC	CASSQGVSGGLDNEQFF
TRBJ2-7	TRBD2	TRBV4-1	.	TGCGCCAGCAGCCAAGATCCAGCGGGGGGATCTCGGTACGAGCAGTACTTC	CASSQDPAGGSRYEQYF
TRBJ1-4	TRBD1	TRBV4-1	.	TGCGCCAGCAGCCGCGTAGGCGCAGGGGGCGCGGAAAAACTGTTTTTT	CASSRVGAGGAEKLFF
TRBJ1-2	.	TRBV12-5	.	TGTGCTAGTGGTTTGGTTGCGGGGAACCAGGGCTACACCTTC	CASGLVAGNQGYTF